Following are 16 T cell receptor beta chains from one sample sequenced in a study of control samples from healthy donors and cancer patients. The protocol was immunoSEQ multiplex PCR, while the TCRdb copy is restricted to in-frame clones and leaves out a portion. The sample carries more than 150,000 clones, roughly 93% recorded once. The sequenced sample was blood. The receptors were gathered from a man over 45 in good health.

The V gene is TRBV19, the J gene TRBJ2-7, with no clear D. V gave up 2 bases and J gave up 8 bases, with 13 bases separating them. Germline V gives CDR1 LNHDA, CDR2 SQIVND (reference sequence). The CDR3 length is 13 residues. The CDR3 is CASSITPGTKQYF. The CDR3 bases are TGTGCCAGTAGTATAACCCCTGGTACGAAGCAGTACTTC.

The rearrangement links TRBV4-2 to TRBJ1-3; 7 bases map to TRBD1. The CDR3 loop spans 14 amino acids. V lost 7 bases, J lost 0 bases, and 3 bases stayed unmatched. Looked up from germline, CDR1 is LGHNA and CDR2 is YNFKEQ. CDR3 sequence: CASMGQSSGNTIYF. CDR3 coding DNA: TGTGCCAGCATGGGACAGTCCTCTGGAAACACCATATATTTT.

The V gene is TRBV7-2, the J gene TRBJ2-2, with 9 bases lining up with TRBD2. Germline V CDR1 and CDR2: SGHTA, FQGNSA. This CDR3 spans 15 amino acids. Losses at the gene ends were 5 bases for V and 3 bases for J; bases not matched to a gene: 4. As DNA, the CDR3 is TGTGCCAGCAGCCCCGGACTAGCGTACACCGGGGAGCTGTTTTTT. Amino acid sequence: CASSPGLAYTGELFF. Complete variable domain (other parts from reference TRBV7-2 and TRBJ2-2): GAGVSQSPSNKVTEKGKDVELRCDPISGHTALYWYRQSLGQGLEFLIYFQGNSAPDKSGLPSDRFSAERTGGSVSTLTIQRTQQEDSAVYLCASSPGLAYTGELFFGEGSRLTVL.

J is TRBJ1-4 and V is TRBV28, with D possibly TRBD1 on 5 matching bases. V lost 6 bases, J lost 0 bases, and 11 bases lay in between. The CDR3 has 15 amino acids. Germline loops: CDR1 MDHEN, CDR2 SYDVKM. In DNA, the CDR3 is TGTGCCAGCAGAACCGGGACCGCAACTAATGAAAAACTGTTTTTT. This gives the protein CASRTGTATNEKLFF. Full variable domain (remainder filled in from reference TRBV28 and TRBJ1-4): DVKVTQSSRYLVKRTGEKVFLECVQDMDHENMFWYRQDPGLGLRLIYFSYDVKMKEKGDIPEGYSVSREKKERFSLILESASTNQTSMYLCASRTGTATNEKLFFGSGTQLSVL.

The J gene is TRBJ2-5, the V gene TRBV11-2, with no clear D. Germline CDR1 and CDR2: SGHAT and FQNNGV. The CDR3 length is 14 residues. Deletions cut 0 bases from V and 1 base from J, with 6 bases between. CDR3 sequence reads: CASSLDMSQETQYF. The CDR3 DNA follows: TGTGCCAGCAGCTTAGATATGAGCCAAGAGACCCAGTACTTC.

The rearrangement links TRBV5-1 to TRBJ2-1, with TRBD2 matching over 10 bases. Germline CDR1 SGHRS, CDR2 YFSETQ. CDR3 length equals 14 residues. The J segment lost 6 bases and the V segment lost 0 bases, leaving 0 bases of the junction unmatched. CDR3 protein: CASSLGTSGNEQFF. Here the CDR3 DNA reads TGCGCCAGCAGCTTGGGGACTAGCGGCAATGAGCAGTTCTTC.

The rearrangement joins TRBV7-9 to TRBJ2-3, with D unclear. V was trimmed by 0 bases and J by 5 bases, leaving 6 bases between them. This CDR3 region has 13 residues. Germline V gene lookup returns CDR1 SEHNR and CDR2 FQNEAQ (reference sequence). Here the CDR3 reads CASSLAGIDTQYF. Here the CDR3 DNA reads TGTGCCAGCAGCTTAGCAGGGATAGATACGCAGTATTTT.

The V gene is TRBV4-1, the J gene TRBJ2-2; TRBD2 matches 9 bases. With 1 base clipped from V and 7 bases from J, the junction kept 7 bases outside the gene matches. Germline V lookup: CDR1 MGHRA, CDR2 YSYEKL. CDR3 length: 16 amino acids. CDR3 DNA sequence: TGCGCCAGCAGCCAAGGTGATAGCGGGAGAGGCGGGGAGCTGTTTTTT. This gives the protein CASSQGDSGRGGELFF.

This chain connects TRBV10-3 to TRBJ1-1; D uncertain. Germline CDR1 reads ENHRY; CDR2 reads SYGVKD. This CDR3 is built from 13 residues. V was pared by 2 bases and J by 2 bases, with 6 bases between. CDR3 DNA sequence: TGTGCCATCAGTGAGGGAGATAACACTGAAGCTTTCTTT. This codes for CAISEGDNTEAFF.

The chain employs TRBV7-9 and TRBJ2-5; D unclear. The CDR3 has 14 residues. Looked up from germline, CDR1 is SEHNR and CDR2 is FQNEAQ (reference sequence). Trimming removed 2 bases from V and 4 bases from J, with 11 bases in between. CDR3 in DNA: TGTGCCAGCAGCTTATCCGGCAGGCCAGAGACCCAGTACTTC. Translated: CASSLSGRPETQYF.

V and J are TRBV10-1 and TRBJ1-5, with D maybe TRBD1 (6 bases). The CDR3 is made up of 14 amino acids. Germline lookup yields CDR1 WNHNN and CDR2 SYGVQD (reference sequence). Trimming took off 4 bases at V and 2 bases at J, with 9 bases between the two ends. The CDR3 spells CASSGSGGNQPQHF. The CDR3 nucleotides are TGCGCCAGCAGTGGCTCAGGGGGCAATCAGCCCCAGCATTTT.

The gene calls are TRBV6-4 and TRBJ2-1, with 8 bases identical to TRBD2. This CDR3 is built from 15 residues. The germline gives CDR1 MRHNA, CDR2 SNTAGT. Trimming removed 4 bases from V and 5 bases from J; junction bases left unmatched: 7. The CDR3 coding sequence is TGTGCCAGCAGTGCGGGACTAGAATTTGACAATGAGCAGTTCTTC. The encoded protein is CASSAGLEFDNEQFF.

The CDR3 DNA sequence: TGTGCCAGCAGTGAAAAGGGATTCAATGAGCAGTTCTTC. Translated, it gives CASSEKGFNEQFF. V and J are TRBV25-1 and TRBJ2-1, with no clear D. V was pared by 2 bases and J by 6 bases, with 8 bases between. This CDR3 comprises 13 residues. CDR1 is MGHDK and CDR2 is SYGVNS in the germline V gene.

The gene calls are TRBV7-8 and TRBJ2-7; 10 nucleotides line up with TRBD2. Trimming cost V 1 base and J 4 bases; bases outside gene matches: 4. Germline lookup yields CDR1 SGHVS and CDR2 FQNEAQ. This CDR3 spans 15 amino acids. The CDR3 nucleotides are TGTGCCAGCAGCTTAGACCTAGCGGGAGTTTACGAGCAGTACTTC. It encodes CASSLDLAGVYEQYF.

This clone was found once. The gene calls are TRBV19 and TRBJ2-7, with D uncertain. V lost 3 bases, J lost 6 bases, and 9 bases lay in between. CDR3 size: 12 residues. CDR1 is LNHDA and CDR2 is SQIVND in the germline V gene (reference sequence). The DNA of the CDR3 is TGTGCCAGTAGTATGCAGAGAACCGAGCAGTACTTC. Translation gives CASSMQRTEQYF.

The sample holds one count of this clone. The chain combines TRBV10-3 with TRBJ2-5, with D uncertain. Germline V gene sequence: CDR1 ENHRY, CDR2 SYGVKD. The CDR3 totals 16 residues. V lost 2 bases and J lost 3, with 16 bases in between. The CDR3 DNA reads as TGTGCCATCAGTGAGCCACCAACTGGCGGCAAAGAGACCCAGTACTTC. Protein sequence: CAISEPPTGGKETQYF.